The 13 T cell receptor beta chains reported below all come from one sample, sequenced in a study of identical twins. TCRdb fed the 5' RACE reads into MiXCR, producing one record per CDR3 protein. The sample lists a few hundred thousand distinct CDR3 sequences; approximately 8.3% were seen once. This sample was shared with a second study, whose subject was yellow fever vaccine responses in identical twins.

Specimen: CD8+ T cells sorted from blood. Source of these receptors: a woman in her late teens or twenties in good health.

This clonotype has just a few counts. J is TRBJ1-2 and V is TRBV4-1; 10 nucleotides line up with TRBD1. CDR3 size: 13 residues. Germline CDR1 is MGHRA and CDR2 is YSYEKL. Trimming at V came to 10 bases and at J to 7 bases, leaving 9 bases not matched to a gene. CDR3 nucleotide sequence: TGCGCCACCAGGGGCGGGACAGGGGTTGGCTACACCTTC. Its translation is CATRGGTGVGYTF.

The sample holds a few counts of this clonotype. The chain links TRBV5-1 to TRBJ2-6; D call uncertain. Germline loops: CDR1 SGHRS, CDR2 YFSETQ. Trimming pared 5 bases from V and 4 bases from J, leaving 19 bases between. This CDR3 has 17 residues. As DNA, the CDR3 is TGCGCCAGCAGTTCCTCATTAGGACCCCTCGGGGCCAACGTCCTGACTTTC. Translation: CASSSSLGPLGANVLTF.

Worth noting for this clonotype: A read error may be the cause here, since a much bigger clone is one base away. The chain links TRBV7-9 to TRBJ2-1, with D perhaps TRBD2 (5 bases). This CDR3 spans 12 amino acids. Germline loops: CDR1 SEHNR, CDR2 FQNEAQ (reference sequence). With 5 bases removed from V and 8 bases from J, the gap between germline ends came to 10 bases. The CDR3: CASSPTNHEQFF. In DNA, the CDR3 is TGTGCCAGCAGCCCGACTAACCATGAGCAGTTCTTC.

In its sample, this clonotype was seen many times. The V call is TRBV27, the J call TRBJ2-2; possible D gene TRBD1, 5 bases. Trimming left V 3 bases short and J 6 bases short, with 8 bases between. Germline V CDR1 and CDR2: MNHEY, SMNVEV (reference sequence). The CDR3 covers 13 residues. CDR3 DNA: TGTGCCAGCAGTTTTCAGGGATCCGGGGAGCTGTTTTTT. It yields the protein CASSFQGSGELFF.

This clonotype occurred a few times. DNA of the CDR3: TGCAGTGCTAGAGCTGGAGCCTACAATGAGCAGTTCTTC. Translated, it gives CSARAGAYNEQFF. This rearrangement joins TRBV20-1 to TRBJ2-1; no reliable D call. CDR1 is DFQATT, CDR2 SNEGSKA, per germline (reference sequence). This CDR3 region has 13 residues. With 1 base removed from V and 2 bases from J, the gap between germline ends came to 6 bases.

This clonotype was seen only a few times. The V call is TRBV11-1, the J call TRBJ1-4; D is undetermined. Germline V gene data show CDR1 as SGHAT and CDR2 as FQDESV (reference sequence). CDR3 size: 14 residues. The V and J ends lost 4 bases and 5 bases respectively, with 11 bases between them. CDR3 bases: TGTGCCAGCAGCTCAGACGCAGAAAATGAAAAACTGTTTTTT. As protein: CASSSDAENEKLFF. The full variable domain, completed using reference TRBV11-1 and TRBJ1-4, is EAEVAQSPRYKITEKSQAVAFWCDPISGHATLYWYRQILGQGPELLVQFQDESVVDDSQLPKDRFSAERLKGVDSTLKIQPAELGDSAMYLCASSSDAENEKLFFGSGTQLSVL.

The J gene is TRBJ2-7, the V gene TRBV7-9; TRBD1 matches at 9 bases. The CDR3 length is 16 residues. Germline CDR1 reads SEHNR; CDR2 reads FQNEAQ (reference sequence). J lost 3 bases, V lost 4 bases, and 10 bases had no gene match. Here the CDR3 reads CASSYDPTGGDYEQYF. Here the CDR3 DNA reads TGTGCCAGCAGCTACGACCCGACAGGGGGAGACTACGAGCAGTACTTC.

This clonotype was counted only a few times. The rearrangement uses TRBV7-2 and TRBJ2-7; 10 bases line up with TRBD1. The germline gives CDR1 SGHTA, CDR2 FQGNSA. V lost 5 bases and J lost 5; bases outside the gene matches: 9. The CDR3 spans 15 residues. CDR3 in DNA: TGTGCCAGCAGCGAATGGAGCGGGACAGGGGACGAGCAGTACTTC. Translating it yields CASSEWSGTGDEQYF.

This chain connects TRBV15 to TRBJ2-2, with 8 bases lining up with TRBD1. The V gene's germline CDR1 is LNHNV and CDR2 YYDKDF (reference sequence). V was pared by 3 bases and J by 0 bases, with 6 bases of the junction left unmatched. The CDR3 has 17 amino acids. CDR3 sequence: CATSSASTGANTGELFF. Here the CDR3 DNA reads TGTGCCACCAGCAGCGCGTCGACAGGGGCGAACACCGGGGAGCTGTTTTTT.

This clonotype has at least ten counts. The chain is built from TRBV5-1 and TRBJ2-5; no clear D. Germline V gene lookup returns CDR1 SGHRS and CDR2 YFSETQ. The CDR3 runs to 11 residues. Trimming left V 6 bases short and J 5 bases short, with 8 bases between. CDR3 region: CASTQGETQYF. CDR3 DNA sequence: TGCGCCAGCACCCAAGGCGAGACCCAGTACTTC.

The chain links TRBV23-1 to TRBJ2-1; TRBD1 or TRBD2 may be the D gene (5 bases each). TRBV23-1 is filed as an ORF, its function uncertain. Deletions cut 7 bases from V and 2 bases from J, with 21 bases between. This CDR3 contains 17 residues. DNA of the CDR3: TGCGCCAGCACCCAAGGGAGACGGGACGAAACCTACAATGAGCAGTTCTTC. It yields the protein CASTQGRRDETYNEQFF.

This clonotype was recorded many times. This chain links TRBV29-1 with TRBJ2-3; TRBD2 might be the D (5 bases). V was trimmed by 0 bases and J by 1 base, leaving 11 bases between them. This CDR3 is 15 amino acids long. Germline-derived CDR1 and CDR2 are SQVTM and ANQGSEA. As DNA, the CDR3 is TGCAGCGTTGAAGATATTGGAGGTCGCACAGATACGCAGTATTTT. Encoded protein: CSVEDIGGRTDTQYF.

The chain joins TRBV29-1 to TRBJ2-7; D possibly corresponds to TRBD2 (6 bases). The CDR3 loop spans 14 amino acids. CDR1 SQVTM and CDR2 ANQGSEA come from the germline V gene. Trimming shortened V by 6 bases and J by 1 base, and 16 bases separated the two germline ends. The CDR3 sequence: CSVGVGGLSYEQYF. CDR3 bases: TGCAGCGTGGGGGTGGGAGGACTTTCCTACGAGCAGTACTTC.